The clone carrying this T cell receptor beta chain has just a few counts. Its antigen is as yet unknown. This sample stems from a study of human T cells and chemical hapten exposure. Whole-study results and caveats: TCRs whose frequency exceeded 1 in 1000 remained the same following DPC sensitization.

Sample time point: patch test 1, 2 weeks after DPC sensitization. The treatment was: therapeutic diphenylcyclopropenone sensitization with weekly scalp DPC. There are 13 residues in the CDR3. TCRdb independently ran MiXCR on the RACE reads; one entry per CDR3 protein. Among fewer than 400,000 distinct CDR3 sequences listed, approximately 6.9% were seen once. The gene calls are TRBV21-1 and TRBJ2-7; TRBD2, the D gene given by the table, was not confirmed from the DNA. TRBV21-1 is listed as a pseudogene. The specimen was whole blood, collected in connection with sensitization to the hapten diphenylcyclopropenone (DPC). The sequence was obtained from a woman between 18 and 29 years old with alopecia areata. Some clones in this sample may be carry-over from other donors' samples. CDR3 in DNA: TGTGCCAGCAGCAAATTTTCGGGTGGCCTCCTTGTCTTC. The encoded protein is CASSKFSGGLLVF.